These 5 T cell receptor beta chains originate from one sample sequenced in a study of blood T cell repertoires in COVID-19. Produced via immunoSEQ multiplex PCR; TCRdb's table is partial and in-frame only. This table holds about 190,000 clones, approximately 90% found once. The sequencing input was peripheral blood. The receptors derive from a man aged 70 or older with active or convalescent COVID-19.

This rearrangement joins TRBV6-5 to TRBJ2-3; 7 nucleotides align to TRBD1. Germline CDR1 MNHEY, CDR2 SVGAGI. The J segment lost 0 bases and the V segment lost 2 bases, leaving 5 bases of the junction unmatched. The CDR3 has 16 amino acids. The CDR3 DNA reads TGTGCCAGCAGTTACGGGACAGCCTTTAGCACAGATACGCAGTATTTT. This encodes CASSYGTAFSTDTQYF.

This chain links TRBV28 with TRBJ1-5; D might be TRBD1 (5 bases). The CDR3 runs to 13 residues. Germline CDR1 and CDR2: MDHEN and SYDVKM. Trimming took off 5 bases at V and 8 bases at J, with 13 bases between the two ends. For the CDR3, the DNA is TGTGCCAGCAGTGGGGCAATCCGGGAGCCCCAGCATTTT. Protein product: CASSGAIREPQHF.

The chain couples TRBV6-5 to TRBJ1-6, with D possibly TRBD1 on 6 matching bases. The CDR3 runs 13 residues. Per the germline V gene, CDR1 is MNHEY and CDR2 is SVGAGI. V lost 6 bases to trimming and J lost 7 bases, with 10 bases between them. The CDR3 is CASSLQGNSPLHF. The CDR3 region has the DNA TGTGCCAGCAGCTTACAGGGAAATTCACCCCTCCACTTT.

The chain recombines TRBV7-2 with TRBJ1-4; D is perhaps TRBD1 (5 bases). Trimming took off 4 bases at V and 3 bases at J, with 12 bases between the two ends. The CDR3 covers 15 residues. Per germline, CDR1 SGHTA and CDR2 FQGNSA. For the CDR3, the DNA is TGTGCCAGCAGCTACAAGGGGTTATCTAATGAAAAACTGTTTTTT. Translated, it gives CASSYKGLSNEKLFF.

The genes are TRBV7-2 and TRBJ2-7; no clear D. Trimming shortened V by 2 bases and J by 3 bases, and 8 bases separated the two germline ends. Germline V lookup: CDR1 SGHTA, CDR2 FQGNSA. This CDR3 is 13 amino acids long. Written as DNA, the CDR3 is TGTGCCAGCAGCTTATCTAGAGTCTACGAGCAGTACTTC. Protein product: CASSLSRVYEQYF. Full variable domain (remainder filled in from reference TRBV7-2 and TRBJ2-7): GAGVSQSPSNKVTEKGKDVELRCDPISGHTALYWYRQSLGQGLEFLIYFQGNSAPDKSGLPSDRFSAERTGGSVSTLTIQRTQQEDSAVYLCASSLSRVYEQYFGPGTRLTVT.